The 16 T cell receptor beta chains given below trace back to one sample, sequenced in a study of blood T cell repertoires in COVID-19 (dated by TCRdb to 2019 to 2021). Libraries were prepared through the immunoSEQ multiplex PCR assay. TCRdb provides this immuneACCESS table in a form limited to in-frame rearrangements. Some clones are lacking; in checked studies, under half of them reflect an unresolved V gene, and why the rest are absent is not known. The sample table records 150,000 to 200,000 clones; approximately 86% of these occur just once. Jointly, the top ten make up roughly 8% of the sample. Input material: peripheral blood. The origin of the receptors is a man between 60 and 75 years old with acute or convalescent COVID-19.

The rearrangement links TRBV5-1 to TRBJ2-7, with TRBD1 identical over 7 bases. The CDR3 is made up of 14 amino acids. After removal of 0 bases from V and 3 bases from J, the junction contained 3 bases not matched to a gene. Looked up from germline, CDR1 is SGHRS and CDR2 is YFSETQ. The CDR3 spells CASSLGDSLYEQYF. The CDR3 DNA is TGCGCCAGCAGCTTGGGGGACAGCCTCTACGAGCAGTACTTC.

Concerning this clone itself: This CDR3 is also generated by other DNA sequences in the sample. V and J are TRBV18 and TRBJ2-1, with TRBD2 matching over 12 bases. The CDR3 sequence is 14 residues long. Germline CDR1 reads KGHSH; CDR2 reads LQKENI. V dropped 3 bases and J dropped 6; count of bases not matched to a gene: 0. In DNA, the CDR3 is TGTGCCAGCTCACCGGGACTAGCGGGCAATGAGCAGTTCTTC. Its translation is CASSPGLAGNEQFF.

This rearrangement joins TRBV6-6 to TRBJ1-6; tentatively, D is TRBD1 (6 bases). Trimming took 5 bases from V and 7 from J, leaving 12 bases between them. The CDR3 has 14 residues. Germline V lookup: CDR1 MNHNY, CDR2 SVGAGI (reference sequence). The CDR3 nucleotides are TGTGCCAGCAGTGAGGGACACCGAAATTCACCCCTCCACTTT. It specifies CASSEGHRNSPLHF.

The V call is TRBV7-9, the J call TRBJ1-2, with TRBD1 as a possible D gene (5 bases). CDR1 is SEHNR and CDR2 is FQNEAQ in the germline V gene (reference sequence). Trimming shortened V by 8 bases and J by 2 bases, and 9 bases separated the two germline ends. The CDR3 extends over 12 amino acids. The CDR3 coding sequence is TGTGCCAGCCAGGGATTGAACTATGGCTACACCTTC. Translation: CASQGLNYGYTF.

The chain carries TRBV29-1 and TRBJ2-7; 8 bases match TRBD1. The CDR3 loop spans 13 amino acids. The V gene end was trimmed by 7 bases and the J gene end by 0 bases; junction bases not matched to a gene: 5. Germline loops: CDR1 SQVTM, CDR2 ANQGSEA. In DNA form, the CDR3 reads TGCAGCGCACTGACAGGGGTCTCCTACGAGCAGTACTTC. Translation gives CSALTGVSYEQYF.

The V and J genes are TRBV27 and TRBJ2-7; 9 bases agree with TRBD1. The CDR3 runs to 17 residues. Trimming took 6 bases from V and 1 from J; bases not matched to a gene: 13. The V gene's germline CDR1 is MNHEY and CDR2 SMNVEV (reference sequence). The CDR3 DNA sequence: TGTGCCAGCAGCCTATCCCAGTGGGGACAGGGATCCTACGAGCAGTACTTC. Its translation is CASSLSQWGQGSYEQYF.

This sequence joins TRBV12-5 and TRBJ1-5; D may be TRBD1 (5 bases). The germline gives CDR1 LGHNT, CDR2 FRNRAP. This CDR3 is built from 13 residues. V shed 6 bases and J shed 5 bases, with 11 bases lying between them. CDR3 DNA sequence: TGTGCTAGTGGGCAGGGATGGGATCAGCCCCAGCATTTT. As protein: CASGQGWDQPQHF.

The chain combines TRBV7-2 with TRBJ2-3; 7 nucleotides line up with TRBD2. The CDR3 is made up of 14 amino acids. Germline assignment: CDR1 SGHTA and CDR2 FQGNSA. J gave up 14 bases and V 5 bases, and 16 bases lay outside the gene matches. CDR3 in amino acids: CASSPLTSSLYPYF. In nucleotides, the CDR3 is TGTGCCAGCAGCCCCCTGACTAGCAGTCTCTATCCGTATTTT.

This chain links TRBV7-3 with TRBJ1-4; no reliable D call. V was pared by 2 bases and J by 2 bases, with 6 bases between. Per germline, CDR1 SGHTA and CDR2 FQGTGA. There are 14 residues in the CDR3. The CDR3 reads CASSLSGTNEKLFF. The CDR3 DNA reads as TGTGCCAGCAGCTTATCGGGTACTAATGAAAAACTGTTTTTT.

The chain is built from TRBV27 and TRBJ2-2; 7 nucleotides match TRBD2. Germline V lookup: CDR1 MNHEY, CDR2 SMNVEV (reference sequence). Trimming took 5 bases from V and 0 from J; bases not matched to a gene: 9. The CDR3 totals 17 residues. CDR3 region: CASSPRGAGSNTGELFF. CDR3 sequence (DNA): TGTGCCAGCAGTCCCCGGGGAGCGGGATCGAACACCGGGGAGCTGTTTTTT.

The chain recombines TRBV3-1 (or the pseudogene TRBV3-2) with TRBJ1-1; 8 bases are shared with TRBD1. This CDR3 region has 14 residues. J was trimmed by 4 bases and V by 5 bases; bases with no gene match: 6. The germline gives CDR1 LGHDT, CDR2 YNNKEL (reference sequence). Written as DNA, the CDR3 is TGTGCCAGCAGCGTACAGGGGGTCGTCACTGAAGCTTTCTTT. Translation: CASSVQGVVTEAFF.

This chain joins TRBV28 and TRBJ1-2; D is uncertain. Germline V gene lookup returns CDR1 MDHEN and CDR2 SYDVKM. CDR3 length: 13 amino acids. V shed 2 bases and J shed 7 bases, with 11 bases lying between them. The CDR3 is CASSLLQAGGYTF. The CDR3 DNA reads as TGTGCCAGCAGTTTACTCCAGGCGGGTGGCTACACCTTC.

The chain employs TRBV4-1 and TRBJ2-1; a possible D gene is TRBD2 (6 bases). The CDR3 sequence is 17 residues long. CDR1 MGHRA and CDR2 YSYEKL come from the germline V gene. Deletions cut 3 bases from V and 9 bases from J, with 24 bases between. CDR3 bases: TGCGCCAGCAGCCATCTGCGGGGCTCCGTCGAATCGTTTGAGCAGTTCTTC. Translated, it gives CASSHLRGSVESFEQFF.

This clone was seen once. This chain links TRBV7-6 with TRBJ1-6; D is perhaps TRBD1 (6 bases). Germline values: CDR1 SGHVS, CDR2 FNYEAQ. CDR3 size: 17 residues. V lost 6 bases to trimming and J lost 0 bases, with 15 bases between them. This CDR3 is CASSQGTSSSYNSPLHF. For the CDR3, the DNA is TGTGCCAGCAGTCAGGGGACGTCGAGCTCCTATAATTCACCCCTCCACTTT.

This chain links TRBV6-5 with TRBJ2-7; TRBD2 matches 8 bases. The length of the CDR3 is 13 residues. Per the germline V gene, CDR1 is MNHEY and CDR2 is SVGAGI. The J segment lost 3 bases and the V segment lost 4 bases, leaving 2 bases of the junction unmatched. The CDR3 spells CASSSTSGYEQYF. The CDR3 DNA follows: TGTGCCAGCAGTTCTACTAGCGGCTACGAGCAGTACTTC.

This clone was observed once. This same CDR3 is encoded by further DNA sequences in the sample. The chain recombines TRBV18 with TRBJ2-3; TRBD1 aligns across 10 bases. V lost 5 bases to trimming and J lost 3 bases; unmatched junction nucleotides: 2. Germline V gene data show CDR1 as KGHSH and CDR2 as LQKENI. The CDR3 contains 14 residues. CDR3 sequence: CASSRTGGTDTQYF. The CDR3 DNA reads TGTGCCAGCTCAAGGACAGGGGGGACAGATACGCAGTATTTT.